This record concerns one T cell receptor (beta chain) sequence. Its antigen is not known. After re-calling the 5' RACE reads, TCRdb lists one entry per CDR3 protein, DNA absent. There are 350,000 to 500,000 distinct CDR3 sequences in the sample, with around 2.4% held by the top ten. This entry belongs to a study of monozygotic twins with inflammatory bowel disease. General study findings and limits: The authors found no support for a single strong IBD-associated signal or clonotype. Compared with healthy twins, IBD patients shared fewer clonotypes with others, especially with disease activity.

This CDR3 has 13 amino acids. CDR1 and CDR2 (germline): SQVTM, ANQGSEA. The sequence came from a human donor with ulcerative colitis or Crohn's disease, or a healthy co-twin of an affected twin (not recorded which). This chain uses TRBV29-1 with TRBJ2-3; there is no DNA to check the TCRdb D call of TRBD1. The sample consisted of blood. The CDR3 region is CSVGQGLADTQYF.